The 6 T cell receptor beta chains listed next were all sequenced from one sample in a study of technical replicates of blood from several donors. Some clones are missing from TCRdb's copy, which holds only in-frame ones; the method was immunoSEQ multiplex PCR. The sample contains tens of thousands of clones, 92% of which appear only once. Sequences were obtained from PBMCs. The receptors shown here come from a human donor in good health. Some clones in this sample may be carry-over from other donors' samples.

The chain combines TRBV6-5 with TRBJ2-7; 8 bases match TRBD1. Trimming took 4 bases from V and 3 from J; bases not matched to a gene: 5. CDR3 length: 14 residues. Germline CDR1 MNHEY, CDR2 SVGAGI. The CDR3 reads CASSWTGNGYEQYF. The CDR3 DNA reads TGTGCCAGCAGTTGGACAGGGAACGGCTACGAGCAGTACTTC.

This chain's CDR3 is CASSVDGSSGNTIYF. In DNA, the CDR3 is TGTGCCAGCAGCGTAGATGGTAGCTCTGGAAACACCATATATTTT. This sequence joins TRBV9 and TRBJ1-3; D unclear. Germline V lookup: CDR1 SGDLS, CDR2 YYNGEE. The V and J ends lost 0 bases and 0 bases respectively, with 7 bases between them. This CDR3 is built from 15 residues.

The V and J genes are TRBV21-1 and TRBJ2-7; the table's D call, TRBD2, was not checked against the DNA. TRBV21-1 is a pseudogene locus. The CDR3 has 13 residues. The CDR3 region is CASSKGTVSEQYF. In DNA form, the CDR3 reads TGTGCCAGCAGCAAAGGAACGGTCTCCGAGCAGTACTTC.

The chain recombines TRBV29-1 with TRBJ1-1, with TRBD1 identical over 12 bases. J was trimmed by 4 bases and V by 5 bases; bases with no gene match: 2. Per germline, CDR1 SQVTM and CDR2 ANQGSEA. This CDR3 has 13 amino acids. The CDR3 region is CSVTGQGATEAFF. CDR3 DNA sequence: TGCAGCGTTACGGGACAGGGGGCCACTGAAGCTTTCTTT.

The rearrangement links TRBV2 to TRBJ2-3, with D unresolved. The CDR3 runs to 15 residues. V shed 1 base and J shed 3 bases, with 11 bases lying between them. CDR1 and CDR2 (germline): SNHLY, FYNNEI. The CDR3 DNA sequence: TGTGCCAGCAGTGAAGTTGGAGACTCGACAGATACGCAGTATTTT. Translated: CASSEVGDSTDTQYF.

The genes are TRBV7-9 and TRBJ2-3; 8 bases fit TRBD2. V shed 5 bases, J shed 2 bases, and the junction held 9 bases outside the gene matches. CDR3 length equals 16 residues. The germline V gene has CDR1 SEHNR and CDR2 FQNEAQ (reference sequence). The CDR3 DNA reads as TGTGCCAGCAGCCGTGGCGGGGGGACTGACACAGATACGCAGTATTTT. Translated, it gives CASSRGGGTDTDTQYF.